The T cell receptor (beta chain) under discussion was sequenced for a study of CD8+ T cells in alopecia areata. It was cDNA, reverse transcribed from extracted RNA, that served as the sequencing template. Data came from immunoSEQ multiplex PCR; TCRdb stores just in-frame clones and leaves some out. Among 100,000 to 150,000 clones listed, less than 75% were seen once. Treatment reported: oral pan-JAK inhibitor, 5-10 mg twice daily. The sample consisted of CD8+ T cells sorted from blood, taken at week 4, from a patient treated with tofacitinib. This receptor was obtained from a human donor with alopecia areata.

CDR3 sequence (DNA): TGTGCCAGCAGCCCGATCCTGCCCGGGGGGCCCTACAATGAGCAGTTCTTC. It codes for CASSPILPGGPYNEQFF. The V gene is TRBV27, the J gene TRBJ2-1; tentatively, D is TRBD2 (7 bases). The germline V gene encodes CDR1 MNHEY and CDR2 SMNVEV (reference sequence). The CDR3 runs 17 residues. Trimming left V 6 bases short and J 2 bases short, with 20 bases between.